These 22 T cell receptor beta chains share one sample of origin, sequenced in a study of cytomegalovirus exposure and HLA in healthy donors (dated by TCRdb to about 2017). The library relied on the immunoSEQ multiplex PCR assay. A mixture of 60 forward primers for TCR Vbeta segments and 13 reverse primers for TCR Jbeta segments was used in the multiplex PCR. TCRdb limited this immuneACCESS table to in-frame rearrangements with V and J called. A share of clones is missing; checked studies link under half to unresolved V genes, and the rest is unexplained. The sample data list roughly 200,000 clones, and 78% of these were observed just once. The ten largest clones add up to approximately 2.9% of the sample. The sequencing input was PBMCs. Source of these receptors: a female donor in good health and CMV-seronegative.

The chain combines TRBV5-1 with TRBJ2-5, with D tentatively TRBD1 (5 bases). Germline CDR1 reads SGHRS; CDR2 reads YFSETQ. This CDR3 region has 14 residues. V was clipped by 0 bases and J by 5 bases, with 11 bases between them. The CDR3 sequence: CASSLGQGYETQYF. DNA for the CDR3: TGCGCCAGCAGCTTGGGTCAGGGTTACGAGACCCAGTACTTC.

This sequence joins TRBV6-6 and TRBJ1-2; possible D gene TRBD1, 6 bases. The CDR3 length is 14 residues. Trimming removed 6 bases at V and 2 bases at J, with 13 bases between. CDR1 and CDR2 from the germline V gene are MNHNY and SVGAGI (reference sequence). CDR3 sequence (DNA): TGTGCCAGCAGCCGGGACATCCTCAACTATGGCTACACCTTC. Protein sequence: CASSRDILNYGYTF.

The V call is TRBV6-6, the J call TRBJ2-7, with 7 bases that match TRBD1. The germline CDR1 and CDR2 sequences are MNHNY and SVGAGI (reference sequence). V lost 9 bases, J lost 4 bases, and 15 bases stayed unmatched. The length of the CDR3 is 15 residues. DNA for the CDR3: TGTGCCAGTTTCTCCAACAGGGGCTCCGGGTACGAGCAGTACTTC. Its translation: CASFSNRGSGYEQYF.

V usage is TRBV30 and J usage is TRBJ2-7, with D perhaps TRBD2 (5 bases). The V gene's germline CDR1 is GTSNPN and CDR2 SVGIG (reference sequence). The CDR3 is 11 residues long. The germline V and J ends were trimmed by 8 bases and 6 bases, with 14 bases remaining between them. The CDR3 sequence is CAGIVGVEQYF. Written as DNA, the CDR3 is TGTGCCGGCATCGTGGGAGTCGAGCAGTACTTC.

This chain links TRBV7-9 with TRBJ1-1; 8 bases are shared with TRBD1. Germline CDR1 and CDR2: SEHNR and FQNEAQ (reference sequence). This CDR3 has 17 residues. V lost 4 bases, J lost 5 bases, and 15 bases stayed unmatched. The CDR3 nucleotides are TGTGCCAGCAGCTCTGAGTCAATACGGACAGGGAGTACTGAAGCTTTCTTT. Protein: CASSSESIRTGSTEAFF.

This chain connects TRBV5-4 to TRBJ2-3; TRBD1 matches 7 bases. V lost 0 bases and J lost 0; bases outside the gene matches: 1. The germline CDR1 and CDR2 sequences are SGHNT and YYREEE (reference sequence). The CDR3 length is 15 residues. The CDR3 here is CASSLGGGSTDTQYF. Here the CDR3 DNA reads TGTGCCAGCAGCTTGGGAGGGGGCAGCACAGATACGCAGTATTTT.

This clone was recorded only once. The V and J genes are TRBV28 and TRBJ2-5, with 9 bases that match TRBD1. V was pared by 5 bases and J by 5 bases, with 12 bases of the junction left unmatched. This CDR3 comprises 16 residues. Germline loops: CDR1 MDHEN, CDR2 SYDVKM. The CDR3 spells CASSPIHRGLAETQYF. CDR3 DNA: TGTGCCAGCAGTCCTATCCACAGGGGGCTTGCGGAGACCCAGTACTTC.

The V call is TRBV27, the J call TRBJ2-1, with TRBD2 as a possible D gene (6 bases). The V gene lost 5 bases and the J gene lost 4 bases, with 12 bases spanning the gap. The CDR3 is made up of 14 amino acids. Germline lookup yields CDR1 MNHEY and CDR2 SMNVEV (reference sequence). The CDR3 region is CASSRLAQYNEQFF. The CDR3 bases are TGTGCCAGCAGTCGGCTAGCGCAATACAATGAGCAGTTCTTC.

The chain recombines TRBV5-8 with TRBJ2-5; D gene unclear. Germline-derived CDR1 and CDR2 are SGHTS and YDEGEE. The CDR3 totals 14 residues. The germline V and J ends were trimmed by 0 bases and 5 bases, with 11 bases remaining between them. The CDR3 protein is CASSLAVHTETQYF. Written as DNA, the CDR3 is TGTGCCAGCAGCTTGGCCGTACATACGGAGACCCAGTACTTC.

V usage is TRBV5-4 and J usage is TRBJ2-3, with D possibly matching TRBD2 (6 bases). V was pared by 4 bases and J by 3 bases, with 18 bases between. CDR1 is SGHNT and CDR2 is YYREEE in the germline V gene (reference sequence). This CDR3 is built from 16 residues. In nucleotides, the CDR3 is TGTGCCAGCAGCCTCCGAGCGGGCCCCACGACAGATACGCAGTATTTT. Translated: CASSLRAGPTTDTQYF.

In the case of this clone: Other nucleotide sequences in the sample specify the same CDR3. This chain connects TRBV28 to TRBJ2-7, with 11 bases identical to TRBD2. Trimming cost V 4 bases and J 7 bases; bases outside gene matches: 9. Germline V lookup: CDR1 MDHEN, CDR2 SYDVKM. This CDR3 spans 15 amino acids. CDR3 amino acids: CASSWVAGGPGEQYF. The CDR3 bases are TGTGCCAGCAGTTGGGTAGCGGGAGGGCCGGGTGAGCAGTACTTC.

The J gene is TRBJ1-1, the V gene TRBV4-1; no definite D call. V was shortened by 1 base and J by 3 bases, with 6 bases between the two germline ends. The germline CDR1 and CDR2 sequences are MGHRA and YSYEKL. CDR3 length equals 13 residues. The CDR3 loop reads CASSQASDTEAFF. For the CDR3, the DNA is TGCGCCAGCAGCCAAGCGTCCGACACTGAAGCTTTCTTT.

The genes are TRBV12-5 and TRBJ1-2, with D possibly TRBD1 on 5 matching bases. V shed 4 bases and J shed 0 bases, with 6 bases lying between them. Germline CDR1 and CDR2: LGHNT and FRNRAP. The CDR3 has 13 residues. This CDR3 is CASGSTANYGYTF. The CDR3 DNA reads as TGTGCTAGTGGTTCGACAGCTAACTATGGCTACACCTTC.

The chain employs TRBV9 and TRBJ2-5; 7 bases agree with TRBD2. The CDR3 covers 15 residues. V was pared by 4 bases and J by 2 bases, with 8 bases of the junction left unmatched. The germline V gene encodes CDR1 SGDLS and CDR2 YYNGEE. The CDR3 DNA is TGTGCCAGCAGCCCCCCCACTAGCGCGCAAGAGACCCAGTACTTC. Translating gives CASSPPTSAQETQYF. Combining the CDR3 with reference TRBV9 and TRBJ2-5 gives the whole variable domain DSGVTQTPKHLITATGQRVTLRCSPRSGDLSVYWYQQSLDQGLQFLIQYYNGEERAKGNILERFSAQQFPDLHSELNLSSLELGDSALYFCASSPPTSAQETQYFGPGTRLLVL.

The chain uses TRBV4-2 and TRBJ2-5, with D perhaps matching TRBD2 (6 bases). Germline V lookup: CDR1 LGHNA, CDR2 YNFKEQ. The CDR3 runs to 15 residues. V dropped 0 bases and J dropped 1 base, with 9 bases sitting between them. CDR3 residues: CASSQEGAGQETQYF. Here the CDR3 DNA reads TGTGCCAGCAGCCAAGAAGGAGCGGGCCAAGAGACCCAGTACTTC.

The rearrangement joins TRBV30 to TRBJ1-1; D gene ambiguous. CDR1 is GTSNPN and CDR2 is SVGIG in the germline V gene (reference sequence). V was pared by 3 bases and J by 11 bases, with 19 bases between. This CDR3 contains 13 residues. The CDR3 nucleotides read TGTGCCTGGAGAAAAAAGGGCCCCGGGGTTGCTTTCTTT. Translating it yields CAWRKKGPGVAFF.

For this clone: One end of the junction is discordant with germline, which a read error may explain. This chain links TRBV18 with TRBJ2-7; perhaps TRBD2 as D (5 bases). The CDR3 is 14 amino acids. Germline CDR1 is KGHSH and CDR2 is LQKENI. The CDR3 nucleotides read TGTGCCAGCTCATCTCTGCCGGGGTACTACGGGCAGTACTTC. This gives the protein CASSSLPGYYGQYF.

The CDR3 DNA reads as TGTGCCAGCAGCCCAAGCGGGTCCTACAATGAGCAGTTCTTC. Translating it yields CASSPSGSYNEQFF. This chain uses TRBV27 with TRBJ2-1, with a tentative D call TRBD2 (6 bases). Trimming cost V 6 bases and J 1 base, with 10 bases left between them. The CDR3 has 14 residues. Germline V gives CDR1 MNHEY, CDR2 SMNVEV (reference sequence).

This clone was seen only a few times. The chain recombines TRBV4-1 with TRBJ1-1; the D gene is possibly TRBD1 (6 bases). Germline assignment: CDR1 MGHRA and CDR2 YSYEKL. V was clipped by 1 base and J by 5 bases, with 11 bases between them. The length of the CDR3 is 14 residues. For the CDR3, the DNA is TGCGCCAGCAGCCAAGCCGCAGGGGTTACTGAAGCTTTCTTT. It translates to CASSQAAGVTEAFF.

The J gene is TRBJ1-3, the V gene TRBV6-5; the D gene is possibly TRBD1 (6 bases). V was shortened by 0 bases and J by 9 bases, with 18 bases between the two germline ends. Germline values: CDR1 MNHEY, CDR2 SVGAGI. The CDR3 runs 16 residues. Here the CDR3 reads CASSYSIRAAGATIYF. The DNA of the CDR3 is TGTGCCAGCAGTTACTCAATACGGGCCGCGGGGGCCACCATATATTTT.

V and J are TRBV6-5 and TRBJ2-7, with 7 nucleotides matching TRBD1. The germline V gene encodes CDR1 MNHEY and CDR2 SVGAGI. The CDR3 covers 16 residues. Trimming took 0 bases from V and 2 from J; bases not matched to a gene: 7. Here the CDR3 reads CASSYSMGTETYEQYF. In DNA, the CDR3 is TGTGCCAGCAGTTACTCGATGGGGACAGAAACCTACGAGCAGTACTTC.

This clone was recorded only once. The chain employs TRBV5-1 and TRBJ2-7; perhaps TRBD2 as D (6 bases). CDR3 length: 18 amino acids. V was trimmed by 0 bases and J by 2 bases, leaving 21 bases between them. The germline V gene encodes CDR1 SGHRS and CDR2 YFSETQ. The CDR3 sequence is CASSLAWGDVPAAYEQYF. In nucleotides, the CDR3 is TGCGCCAGCAGCTTGGCATGGGGGGACGTACCTGCGGCCTACGAGCAGTACTTC. Filled out from reference TRBV5-1 and TRBJ2-7, the complete variable domain reads KAGVTQTPRYLIKTRGQQVTLSCSPISGHRSVSWYQQTPGQGLQFLFEYFSETQRNKGNFPGRFSGRQFSNSRSEMNVSTLELGDSALYLCASSLAWGDVPAAYEQYFGPGTRLTVT.